The entry below describes one T cell receptor beta chain. This CDR3 region has 15 residues. Deletions cut 1 base from V and 4 bases from J, with 13 bases between. The V gene's germline CDR1 is SGHAT and CDR2 FQNNGV. In the study's own analysis: The assay estimated nucleated cells by amplifying reference gene primers. Method: immunoSEQ multiplex PCR; TCRdb's copy keeps in-frame clones and lacks some. The V and J calls and the clone size are those of that table, but D and trimming were determined from the DNA. The table records 70,000 to 100,000 clones, 55% to 80% of them present only once. This specimen comes from a study of blood T cell repertoires in COVID-19. Overall study: Sites across the United States, Italy and Spain contributed samples from acute and convalescent COVID-19. PBMCs, B-cell-depleted T cells, or T cells provided the cDNA or gDNA that made up the material.

Input material: peripheral blood. The chain uses TRBV11-2 and TRBJ1-1, with D tentatively TRBD1 (5 bases). This TCR was recovered from a woman aged 60 to 75 in a cohort sampled during active or convalescent COVID-19. The CDR3 DNA follows: TGTGCCAGCAGCTTAGGTCAGGGCTCTGGCACTGAAGCTTTCTTT. Translation: CASSLGQGSGTEAFF. The full variable domain, its missing parts supplied by reference TRBV11-2 and TRBJ1-1, is EAGVAQSPRYKIIEKRQSVAFWCNPISGHATLYWYQQILGQGPKLLIQFQNNGVVDDSQLPKDRFSAERLKGVDSTLKIQPAKLEDSAVYLCASSLGQGSGTEAFFGQGTRLTVV.